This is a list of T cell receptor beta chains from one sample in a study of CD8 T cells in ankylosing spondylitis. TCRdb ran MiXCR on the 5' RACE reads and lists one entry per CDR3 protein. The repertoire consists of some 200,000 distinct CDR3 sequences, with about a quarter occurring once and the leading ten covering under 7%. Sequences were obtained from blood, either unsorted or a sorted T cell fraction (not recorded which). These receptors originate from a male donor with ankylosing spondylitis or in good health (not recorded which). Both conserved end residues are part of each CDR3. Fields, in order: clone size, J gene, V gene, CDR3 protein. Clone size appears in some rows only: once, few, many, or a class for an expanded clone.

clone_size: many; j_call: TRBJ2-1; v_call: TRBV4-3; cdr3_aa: CASSSEEGGRDEQFF
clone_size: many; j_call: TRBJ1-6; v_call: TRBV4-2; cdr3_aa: CASSQDSRNSPLHF
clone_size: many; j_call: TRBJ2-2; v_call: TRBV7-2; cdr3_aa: CASSPPFGELFF
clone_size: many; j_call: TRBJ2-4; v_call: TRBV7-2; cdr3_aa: CASSQDLGAKNIQYF
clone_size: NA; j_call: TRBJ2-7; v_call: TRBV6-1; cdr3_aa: CASSAKDGSYEQYF
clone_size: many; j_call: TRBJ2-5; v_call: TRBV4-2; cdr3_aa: CASSQPGLAGGQETQYF
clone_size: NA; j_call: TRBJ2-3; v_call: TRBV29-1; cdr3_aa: CSVVLGQGAKDTQYF
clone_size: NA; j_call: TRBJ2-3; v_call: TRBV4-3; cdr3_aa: CASSQEASGSGTDTQYF
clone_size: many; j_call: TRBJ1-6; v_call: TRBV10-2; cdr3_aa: CASSVAAGFGSPLHF
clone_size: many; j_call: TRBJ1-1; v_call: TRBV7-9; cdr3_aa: CASSYQGPMNTEAFF
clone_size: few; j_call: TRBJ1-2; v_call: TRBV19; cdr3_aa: CATKEARFDYGYTF
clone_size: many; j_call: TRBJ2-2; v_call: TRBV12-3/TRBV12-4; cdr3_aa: CASSPGNTGELFF
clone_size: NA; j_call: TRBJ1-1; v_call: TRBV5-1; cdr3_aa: CASSSVGAGSRNTEAFF
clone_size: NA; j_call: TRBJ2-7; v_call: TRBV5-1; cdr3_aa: CASSLWQGSSYEQYF
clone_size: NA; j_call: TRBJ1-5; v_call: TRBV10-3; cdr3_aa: CAISESGHSNQPQHF
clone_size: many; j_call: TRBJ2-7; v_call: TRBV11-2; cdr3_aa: CASSLGAMAAGREQYF